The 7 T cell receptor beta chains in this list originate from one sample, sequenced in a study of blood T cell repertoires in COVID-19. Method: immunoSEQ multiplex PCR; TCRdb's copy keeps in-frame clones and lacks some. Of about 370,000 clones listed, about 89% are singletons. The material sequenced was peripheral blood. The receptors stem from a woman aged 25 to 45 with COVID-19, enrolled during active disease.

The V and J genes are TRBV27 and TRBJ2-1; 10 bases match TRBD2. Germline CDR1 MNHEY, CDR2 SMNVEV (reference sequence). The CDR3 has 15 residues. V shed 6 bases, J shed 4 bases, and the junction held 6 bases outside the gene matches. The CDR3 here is CASRIPSGGYNEQFF. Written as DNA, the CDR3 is TGTGCCAGCAGGATCCCTAGCGGGGGTTACAATGAGCAGTTCTTC.

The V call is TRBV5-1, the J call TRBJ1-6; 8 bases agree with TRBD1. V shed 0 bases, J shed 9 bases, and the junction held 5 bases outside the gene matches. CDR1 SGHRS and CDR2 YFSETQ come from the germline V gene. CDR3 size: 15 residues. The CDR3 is CASSLVGQGSSPLHF. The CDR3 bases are TGCGCCAGCAGCTTGGTAGGACAGGGATCTTCACCCCTCCACTTT.

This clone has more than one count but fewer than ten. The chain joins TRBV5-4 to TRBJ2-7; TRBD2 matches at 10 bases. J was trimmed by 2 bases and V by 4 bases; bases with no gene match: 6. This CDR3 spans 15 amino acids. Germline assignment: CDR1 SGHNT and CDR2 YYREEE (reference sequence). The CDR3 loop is CASSPTSGKPYEQYF. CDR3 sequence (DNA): TGTGCCAGCAGCCCTACTAGCGGGAAACCCTACGAGCAGTACTTC. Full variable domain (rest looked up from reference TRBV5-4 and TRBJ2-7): ETGVTQSPTHLIKTRGQQVTLRCSSQSGHNTVSWYQQALGQGPQFIFQYYREEENGRGNFPPRFSGLQFPNYSSELNVNALELDDSALYLCASSPTSGKPYEQYFGPGTRLTVT.

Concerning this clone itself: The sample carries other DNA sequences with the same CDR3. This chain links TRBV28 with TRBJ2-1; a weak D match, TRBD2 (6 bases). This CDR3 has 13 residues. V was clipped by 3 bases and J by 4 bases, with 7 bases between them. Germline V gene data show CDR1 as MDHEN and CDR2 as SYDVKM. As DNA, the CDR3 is TGTGCCAGCAGTTTCGGGGGATACAATGAGCAGTTCTTC. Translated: CASSFGGYNEQFF.

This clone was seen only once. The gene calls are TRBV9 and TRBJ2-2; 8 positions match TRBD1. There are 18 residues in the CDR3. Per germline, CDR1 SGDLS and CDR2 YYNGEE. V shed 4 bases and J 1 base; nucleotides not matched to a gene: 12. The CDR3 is CASSTDRGLDWNTGELFF. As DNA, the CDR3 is TGTGCCAGCAGCACCGACAGGGGCCTCGATTGGAACACCGGGGAGCTGTTTTTT. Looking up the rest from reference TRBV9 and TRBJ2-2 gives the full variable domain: DSGVTQTPKHLITATGQRVTLRCSPRSGDLSVYWYQQSLDQGLQFLIQYYNGEERAKGNILERFSAQQFPDLHSELNLSSLELGDSALYFCASSTDRGLDWNTGELFFGEGSRLTVL.

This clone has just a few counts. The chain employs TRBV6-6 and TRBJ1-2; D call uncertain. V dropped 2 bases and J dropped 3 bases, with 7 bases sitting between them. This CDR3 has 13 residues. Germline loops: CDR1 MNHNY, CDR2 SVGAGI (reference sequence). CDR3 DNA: TGTGCCAGCAGTTACATGCCAGACTATGGCTACACCTTC. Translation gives CASSYMPDYGYTF.

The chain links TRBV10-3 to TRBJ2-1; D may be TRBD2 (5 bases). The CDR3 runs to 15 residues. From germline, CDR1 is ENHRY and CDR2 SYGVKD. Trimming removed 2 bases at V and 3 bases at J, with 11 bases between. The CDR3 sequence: CAISEGRAFYNEQFF. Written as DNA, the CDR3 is TGTGCCATCAGTGAGGGGCGGGCGTTCTACAATGAGCAGTTCTTC.